Sequencing of this TCR beta chain was carried out in a study of CXCR3-negative and CXCR3-positive naive CD8 T cells. Whole-study findings and limits: In both naive subsets diversity was comparably high, whereas memory CD8+ cells showed much lower diversity.

The method, 5' RACE with UMI labels, was used to prepare the TRB cDNA libraries. TCRdb re-analyzed the 5' RACE reads; it lists each CDR3 protein once, without DNA. This sample contains 50,000 to 55,000 distinct CDR3 sequences. The length of the CDR3 is 14 residues. Germline loops: CDR1 SGHNT, CDR2 YYREEE (reference sequence). With respect to this clonotype: The target antigen is unknown.

Naive CD8+ T lymphocytes were specified as CD45RO-CCR7+CD27+CD95-. This TCR was sampled from a human donor in good health. Some clones in this sample may be carry-over from other donors' samples. This chain joins TRBV5-4 and TRBJ2-7; the D gene TCRdb calls, TRBD1, cannot be checked with no DNA. The specimen was naive CXCR3- CD8+ T cells from blood. Subset described: CD45RO-CCR7+CD27+CD95- naive CD8+ T cells lacking CXCR3 (TNR3-). CDR3 residues: CASSLGQGVGEQYF.